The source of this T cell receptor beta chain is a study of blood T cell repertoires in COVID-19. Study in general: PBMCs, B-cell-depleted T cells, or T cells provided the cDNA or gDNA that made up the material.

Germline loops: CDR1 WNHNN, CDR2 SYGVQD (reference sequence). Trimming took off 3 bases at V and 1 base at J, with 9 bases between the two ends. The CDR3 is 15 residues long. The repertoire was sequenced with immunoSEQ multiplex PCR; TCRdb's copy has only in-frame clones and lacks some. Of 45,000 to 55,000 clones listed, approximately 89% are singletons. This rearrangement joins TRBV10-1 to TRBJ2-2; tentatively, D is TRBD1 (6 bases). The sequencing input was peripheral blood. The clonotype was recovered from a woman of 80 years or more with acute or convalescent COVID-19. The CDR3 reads CASSEYRENTGELFF. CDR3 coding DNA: TGCGCCAGCAGTGAATACAGGGAGAACACCGGGGAGCTGTTTTTT.